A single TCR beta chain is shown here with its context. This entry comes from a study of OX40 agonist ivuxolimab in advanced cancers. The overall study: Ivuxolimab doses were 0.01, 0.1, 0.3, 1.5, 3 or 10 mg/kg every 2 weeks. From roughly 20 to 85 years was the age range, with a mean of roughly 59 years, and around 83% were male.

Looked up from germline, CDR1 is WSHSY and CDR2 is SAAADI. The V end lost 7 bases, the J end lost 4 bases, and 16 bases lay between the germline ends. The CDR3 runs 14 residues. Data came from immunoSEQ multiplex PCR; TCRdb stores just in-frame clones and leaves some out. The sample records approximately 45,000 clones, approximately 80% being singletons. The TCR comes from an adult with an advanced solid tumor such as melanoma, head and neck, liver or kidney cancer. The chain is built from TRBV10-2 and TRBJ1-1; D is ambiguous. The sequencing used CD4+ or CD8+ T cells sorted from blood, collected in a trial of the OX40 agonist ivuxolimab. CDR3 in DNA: TGCGCCAGCACCGTGGGGTTGATGGGCACTGAAGCTTTCTTT. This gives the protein CASTVGLMGTEAFF.